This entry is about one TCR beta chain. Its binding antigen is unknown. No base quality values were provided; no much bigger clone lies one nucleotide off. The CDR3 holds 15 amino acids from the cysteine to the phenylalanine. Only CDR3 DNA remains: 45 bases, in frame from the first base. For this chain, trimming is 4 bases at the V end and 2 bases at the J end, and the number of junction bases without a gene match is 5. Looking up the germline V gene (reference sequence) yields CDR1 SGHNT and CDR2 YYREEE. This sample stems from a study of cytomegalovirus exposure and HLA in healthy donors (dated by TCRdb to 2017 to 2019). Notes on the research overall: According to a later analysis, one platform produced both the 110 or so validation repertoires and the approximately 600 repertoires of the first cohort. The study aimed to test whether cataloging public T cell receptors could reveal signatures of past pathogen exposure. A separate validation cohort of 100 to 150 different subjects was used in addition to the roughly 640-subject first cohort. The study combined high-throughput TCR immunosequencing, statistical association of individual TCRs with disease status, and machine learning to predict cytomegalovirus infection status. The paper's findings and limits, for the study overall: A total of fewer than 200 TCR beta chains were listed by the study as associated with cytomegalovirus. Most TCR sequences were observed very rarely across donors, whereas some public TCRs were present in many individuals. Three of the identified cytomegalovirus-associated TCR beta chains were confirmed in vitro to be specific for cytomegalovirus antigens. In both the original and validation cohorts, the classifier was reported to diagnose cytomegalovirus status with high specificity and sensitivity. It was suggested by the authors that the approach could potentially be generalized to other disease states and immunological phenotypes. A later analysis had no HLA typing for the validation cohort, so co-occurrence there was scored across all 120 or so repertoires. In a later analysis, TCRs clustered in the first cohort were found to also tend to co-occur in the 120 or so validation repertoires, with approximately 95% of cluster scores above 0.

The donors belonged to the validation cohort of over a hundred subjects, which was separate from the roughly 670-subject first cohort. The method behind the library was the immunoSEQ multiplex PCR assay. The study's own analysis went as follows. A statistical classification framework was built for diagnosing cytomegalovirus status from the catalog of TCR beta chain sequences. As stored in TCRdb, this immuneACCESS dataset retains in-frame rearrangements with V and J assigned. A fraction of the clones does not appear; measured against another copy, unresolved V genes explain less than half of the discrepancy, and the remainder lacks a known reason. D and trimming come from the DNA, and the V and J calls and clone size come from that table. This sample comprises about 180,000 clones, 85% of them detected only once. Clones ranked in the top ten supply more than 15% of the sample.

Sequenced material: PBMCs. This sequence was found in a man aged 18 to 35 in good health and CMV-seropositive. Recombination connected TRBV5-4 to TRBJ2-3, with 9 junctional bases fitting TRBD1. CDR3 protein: CASSPDRGVTDTQYF. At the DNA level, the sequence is TGTGCCAGCAGCCCAGACAGGGGGGTCACAGATACGCAGTATTTT.